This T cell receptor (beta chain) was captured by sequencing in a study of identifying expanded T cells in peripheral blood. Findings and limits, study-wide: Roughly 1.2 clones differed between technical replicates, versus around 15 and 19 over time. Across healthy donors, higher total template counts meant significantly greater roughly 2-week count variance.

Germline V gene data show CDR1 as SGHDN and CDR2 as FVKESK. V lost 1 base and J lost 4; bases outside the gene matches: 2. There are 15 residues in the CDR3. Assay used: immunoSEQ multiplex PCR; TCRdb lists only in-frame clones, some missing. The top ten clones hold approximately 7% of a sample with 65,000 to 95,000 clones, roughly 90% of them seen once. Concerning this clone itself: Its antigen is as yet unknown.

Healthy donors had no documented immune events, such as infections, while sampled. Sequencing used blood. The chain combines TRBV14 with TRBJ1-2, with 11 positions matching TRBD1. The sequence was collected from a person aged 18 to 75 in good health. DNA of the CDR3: TGTGCCAGCAGCCAAGGGACAGGGGGCGTCTATGGCTACACCTTC. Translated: CASSQGTGGVYGYTF.